This TCR beta chain originates from a study of blood T cells in healthy people across ages. Peripheral blood from each donor was collected in a volume of approximately 10 milliliters. Deletions cut 5 bases from V and 3 bases from J, with 14 bases between. The CDR3 runs 15 residues. It was with a sample-barcoded 5' primer and a J-beta primer mix that a second PCR of roughly 7 to 12 cycles was run. With 12 random nucleotides, a template-switch adaptor tagged each individual cDNA molecule. All samples gave at least 2.5 million CDR3-containing paired-end reads. TCRdb recomputed calls from the 5' RACE reads with MiXCR, one row per CDR3 protein. The repertoire holds under 800,000 distinct CDR3 sequences, about 21% seen once, with more than 3% in the top ten. Ten or more counts support this clonotype.

The chain uses TRBV12-3 or TRBV12-4 and TRBJ2-1; TRBD1 or TRBD2 may be the D gene (5 bases each). The sample consisted of blood. This TCR derives from a man aged 65 to 85 in good health. Written as DNA, the CDR3 is TGTGCCAGCAGTCAAAGCGGTAGGGGCTACAATGAGCAGTTCTTC. Its translation: CASSQSGRGYNEQFF.